This T cell receptor (beta chain) was captured in a study of T cells in Graves' hyperthyroidism and ophthalmopathy. Across the whole study: Peripheral blood was secured at the point of initial diagnosis, before any treatment.

The sample holds many counts of this clonotype. TCR beta CDR3 region amplification was performed from RNA transcripts. The study used the HTBI primer set for a first-round RT-PCR of the TCR CDR3. Using its own MiXCR run on the multiplex PCR reads, TCRdb lists one record per CDR3 protein. The table records about 600,000 distinct CDR3 sequences, roughly 16% of them present only once. Germline assignment: CDR1 SGHRS and CDR2 YFSETQ. The CDR3 has 16 amino acids. The germline V and J ends were trimmed by 0 bases and 2 bases, with 15 bases remaining between them. Ophthalmopathy patients had Clinical Activity Score at least 3, NOSPECS grade at least 4, duration under 3 months. Uncontrolled infection, other autoimmune disease, pregnancy or lactation barred patients from enrollment. Clinical symptoms, serum thyroxine and TRAb, thyroid ultrasound and orbital computed tomography were used for the diagnoses.

The clonotype originates from a woman between 40 and 55 years old with Graves' ophthalmopathy. The V gene is TRBV5-1, the J gene TRBJ2-7; D ambiguous. Sequenced material: blood. DNA of the CDR3: TGCGCCAGCAGCTTGGCTCCGCCTGTAGGACCCTACGAGCAGTACTTC. The encoded protein is CASSLAPPVGPYEQYF. The variable domain in full, completed from reference TRBV5-1 and TRBJ2-7, reads KAGVTQTPRYLIKTRGQQVTLSCSPISGHRSVSWYQQTPGQGLQFLFEYFSETQRNKGNFPGRFSGRQFSNSRSEMNVSTLELGDSALYLCASSLAPPVGPYEQYFGPGTRLTVT.